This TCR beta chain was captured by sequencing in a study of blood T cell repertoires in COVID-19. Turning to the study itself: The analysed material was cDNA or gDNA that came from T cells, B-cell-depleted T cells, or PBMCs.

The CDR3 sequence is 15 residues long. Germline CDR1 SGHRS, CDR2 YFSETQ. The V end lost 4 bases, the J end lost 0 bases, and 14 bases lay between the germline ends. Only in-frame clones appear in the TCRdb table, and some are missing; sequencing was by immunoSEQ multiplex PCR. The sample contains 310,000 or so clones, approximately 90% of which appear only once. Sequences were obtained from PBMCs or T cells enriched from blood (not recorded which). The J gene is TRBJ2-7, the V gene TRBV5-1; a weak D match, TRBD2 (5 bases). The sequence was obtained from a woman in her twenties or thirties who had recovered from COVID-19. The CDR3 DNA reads TGCGCCAGCAGCACGAACCCCGGGGTCTCCTACGAGCAGTACTTC. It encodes CASSTNPGVSYEQYF.